The rows below give T cell receptor beta chains drawn from one sample of a study of blood T cell repertoires in COVID-19. Only in-frame clones appear in the TCRdb table, and some are missing; sequencing was by immunoSEQ multiplex PCR. The sample shows 65,000 to 80,000 clones, roughly 90% of them seen only once. The sequenced sample consisted of peripheral blood. All receptors derive from a human donor in a cohort sampled during active COVID-19. The CDR3 runs from the conserved cysteine through the conserved F or W. The D gene is left open where the match is weak. Clone size is stated in some rows and not others, as once, few, many or a class when expanded.

CDR3 length,clone size,J gene,V gene,D gene,CDR3 DNA,CDR3 protein
18,-,TRBJ1-6,TRBV21-1,-,TGTGCCAGCAGCAAAGACCCTCCTAACGGACAAGATAATTCACCCCTCCACTTT,CASSKDPPNGQDNSPLHF
19,-,TRBJ2-2,TRBV4-3,TRBD2,TGCGCCAGCAGCCAAGAATTCTCGGGACTAGCGGCGAACACCGGGGAGCTGTTTTTT,CASSQEFSGLAANTGELFF
16,-,TRBJ2-7,TRBV24-1,TRBD2,TGTGCCACCAGTGACAACGGACTAGAGAGCTCCTACGAGCAGTACTTC,CATSDNGLESSYEQYF
14,-,TRBJ2-7,TRBV29-1,TRBD1,TGCAGCGCCCTTTCCGGGACAGGGGACTACGAGCAGTACTTC,CSALSGTGDYEQYF
14,-,TRBJ2-7,TRBV18,TRBD2,TGTGCCAGCTCACCCCCTAGCGGGAGCTACGAGCAGTACTTC,CASSPPSGSYEQYF
17,-,TRBJ2-2,TRBV7-9,-,TGTGCCAGCAGCTCCCCACCGGGACACGCTAACACCGGGGAGCTGTTTTTT,CASSSPPGHANTGELFF
16,-,TRBJ1-6,TRBV5-1,-,TGCGCCAGCAGCCTAACTTCCGTGAGTCCGGGGTCACCCCTCCACTTT,CASSLTSVSPGSPLHF
15,-,TRBJ2-1,TRBV29-1,-,TGCAGCGTTGAATTGAGGGGGAGCCCCTACAATGAGCAGTTCTTC,CSVELRGSPYNEQFF
15,-,TRBJ2-5,TRBV9,-,TGTGCCAGCAGCGTAGTTGGAGGGCCGCAAGAGACCCAGTACTTC,CASSVVGGPQETQYF
16,-,TRBJ2-7,TRBV14,TRBD1,TGTGCCAGCAGCCAGGATGGGACAGGGGTACGCTACGAGCAGTACTTC,CASSQDGTGVRYEQYF
12,once,TRBJ1-1,TRBV5-8,-,TGTGCCAGCAGCTTGGTGGCCACTGAAGCTTTCTTT,CASSLVATEAFF
17,-,TRBJ1-5,TRBV2,TRBD1,TGTGCCAGCAGTGTACCTTTGGGCAGGGGGCGGGGTCAGCCCCAGCATTTT,CASSVPLGRGRGQPQHF
15,-,TRBJ2-1,TRBV27,TRBD2,TGTGCCAGCAGTCCTGGGACTAGCGGGAGTAATGAGCAGTTCTTC,CASSPGTSGSNEQFF
17,-,TRBJ2-7,TRBV7-6,-,TGTGCCAGCAGCTTAGGGAAGGGGCCCTTCAGCTCCTACGAGCAGTACTTC,CASSLGKGPFSSYEQYF
15,-,TRBJ2-3,TRBV28,-,TGTGCCAGCAGTCAACGCCGGGACTGGCAGGATACGCAGTATTTT,CASSQRRDWQDTQYF
15,-,TRBJ2-7,TRBV6-2/TRBV6-3,TRBD2,TGTGCCAGCAGTCCCGGACTAGCGGGCTCCTACGAGCAGTACTTC,CASSPGLAGSYEQYF
14,-,TRBJ1-1,TRBV28,-,TGTGCCAGCAGTTTTGTCGCCGGGGACACTGAAGCTTTCTTT,CASSFVAGDTEAFF
13,-,TRBJ1-1,TRBV7-2,-,TGTGCCAGCAGTTACAGGGAGAGGGCTGAAGCTTTCTTT,CASSYRERAEAFF
18,once,TRBJ2-5,TRBV9,TRBD2,TGTGCCAGCAGCGTAGGGCTAGCGGGAATGGTGGACCAAGAGACCCAGTACTTC,CASSVGLAGMVDQETQYF
14,-,TRBJ1-1,TRBV29-1,-,TGCAGCGTTGAAACCCAGGGAAGGAACACTGAAGCTTTCTTT,CSVETQGRNTEAFF
15,-,TRBJ2-3,TRBV18,TRBD2,TGTGCCAGCTCACCCCTAGCGGGGGGGGCAGATACGCAGTATTTT,CASSPLAGGADTQYF
14,-,TRBJ2-1,TRBV18,TRBD2,TGTGCCAGCTGGGCTAGCGGGAGGTACAATGAGCAGTTCTTC,CASWASGRYNEQFF
16,-,TRBJ2-3,TRBV24-1,TRBD2,TGTGCCACCAGTGACGCTAAGCGGGGGGGCACAGATACGCAGTATTTT,CATSDAKRGGTDTQYF
15,-,TRBJ1-4,TRBV7-9,TRBD1,TGTGCCAGCAGCTCAGAGGGGGCCAACAATGAAAAACTGTTTTTT,CASSSEGANNEKLFF
14,-,TRBJ1-1,TRBV2,TRBD1,TGTGCCAGCAGGCTCAGGGGGCGAGTCACTGAAGCTTTCTTT,CASRLRGRVTEAFF
16,-,TRBJ1-4,TRBV4-3,TRBD1,TGCGCCAGCAGCCAAGATTGGTCCGGGACAGCTGAAAAACTGTTTTTT,CASSQDWSGTAEKLFF
16,-,TRBJ2-5,TRBV4-3,-,TGCGCCAGCAGCCGCCAAGTAGGGCGCAGGGAAGAGACCCAGTACTTC,CASSRQVGRREETQYF
16,-,TRBJ2-1,TRBV5-1,TRBD1,TGCGCCAGCAGCCGATCCCCCGGACAGGGGGGCGGTGAGCAGTTCTTC,CASSRSPGQGGGEQFF
15,-,TRBJ2-1,TRBV19,TRBD2,TGTGCCAGTAGTATTCGGGGGGACGCCTACAATGAGCAGTTCTTC,CASSIRGDAYNEQFF
15,-,TRBJ2-1,TRBV27,-,TGTGCCAGCAGTTTTGCGGCCAGCTCCTACAATGAGCAGTTCTTC,CASSFAASSYNEQFF
15,-,TRBJ2-6,TRBV19,-,TGTGCCAGTAGGACTATTGATTCTGGGGCCAACGTCCTGACTTTC,CASRTIDSGANVLTF
16,-,TRBJ2-3,TRBV27,-,TGTGCCAGCAGTTTATCTGCTCCTACTAGCACAGATACGCAGTATTTT,CASSLSAPTSTDTQYF
14,-,TRBJ2-7,TRBV5-6,TRBD2,TGTGCCAGCAGCGCGCAGGGAGGGGTCTACGAGCAGTACTTC,CASSAQGGVYEQYF
14,-,TRBJ2-7,TRBV28,TRBD1,TGTGCCAGCAGTTTCCTGACAGGGTATTACGAGCAGTACTTC,CASSFLTGYYEQYF
17,once,TRBJ2-1,TRBV6-2/TRBV6-3,-,TGTGCCAGCAGTTACCCCAATCCCGGTATAATCGACAATGAGCAGTTCTTC,CASSYPNPGIIDNEQFF
13,-,TRBJ2-7,TRBV19,-,TGTGCCAGTAGTCCCCGAACAGACTACGAGCAGTACTTC,CASSPRTDYEQYF
14,-,TRBJ2-7,TRBV10-3,-,TGTGCCATCAGGTCGGACAGTACCCCCTACGAGCAGTACTTC,CAIRSDSTPYEQYF
15,-,TRBJ1-5,TRBV4-2,TRBD1,TGTGCCAGCAGCCAGGGGACAGGGGGCAATCAGCCCCAGCATTTT,CASSQGTGGNQPQHF
17,-,TRBJ2-3,TRBV25-1,TRBD1,TGTGCCAGCAGTGAATCCCGACAGGGGATTGTCCCAGATACGCAGTATTTT,CASSESRQGIVPDTQYF
15,-,TRBJ1-2,TRBV7-8,TRBD1,TGTGCCAGCAGCTTCAGTGACAGGGGGCCTGGTGGCTACACCTTC,CASSFSDRGPGGYTF
15,once,TRBJ2-7,TRBV7-3,TRBD2,TGTGCCAGCAGCCCAACCGGGACTAGCGACTACGAGCAGTACTTC,CASSPTGTSDYEQYF
15,-,TRBJ2-1,TRBV7-9,TRBD2,TGTGCCAGCAGCCCCCGGGCGGGAGGCCGGAATGAGCAGTTCTTC,CASSPRAGGRNEQFF
13,-,TRBJ1-1,TRBV5-1,-,TGCGCCAGCAGCTTGCAGGGGAGCACTGAAGCTTTCTTT,CASSLQGSTEAFF
16,-,TRBJ2-1,TRBV29-1,-,TGCAGCGTTGGAACAGGGCGGCCCGTCATCTACAATGAGCAGTTCTTC,CSVGTGRPVIYNEQFF
14,-,TRBJ1-5,TRBV28,TRBD1,TGTGCCAGCAGCAGGACAGGGAAGATTCAGCCCCAGCATTTT,CASSRTGKIQPQHF
14,-,TRBJ1-2,TRBV4-3,-,TGCGCCAGCAGCCACAACAGGGCCAACTATGGCTACACCTTC,CASSHNRANYGYTF
13,medium-sized,TRBJ1-1,TRBV5-8,TRBD1,TGTGCCAGCAGCTCCACAGGGGACCTTGAAGCTTTCTTT,CASSSTGDLEAFF
13,-,TRBJ1-2,TRBV27,-,TGTGCCAGCAGTTTCGGGGGGACGGGTGGCTACACCTTC,CASSFGGTGGYTF
13,-,TRBJ2-2,TRBV24-1,-,TGTGCCACCAGTGAGAGGGGGAGCCGGGAGCTGTTTTTT,CATSERGSRELFF
14,-,TRBJ1-6,TRBV7-9,TRBD1,TGTGCCAGCAGCCCGGACAGGTTGGCCTCACCCCTCCACTTT,CASSPDRLASPLHF
14,few,TRBJ2-7,TRBV5-4,-,TGTGCCAGCAGCACATCAGGGTTAACAAACGAGCAGTACTTC,CASSTSGLTNEQYF
14,-,TRBJ2-1,TRBV9,TRBD2,TGTGCCAGCAGCGTAGCTAGCGGGAGGGCCGGGCAGTTCTTC,CASSVASGRAGQFF
13,once,TRBJ2-5,TRBV18,-,TGTGCCAGCTCACTGTCCGGGAGAGAGACCCAGTACTTC,CASSLSGRETQYF
16,-,TRBJ1-3,TRBV7-8,TRBD1,TGTGCCAGCAGCTCAAACAGGGGATACTCTGGAAACACCATATATTTT,CASSSNRGYSGNTIYF